This TCR beta chain was identified in a study of control samples from healthy donors and cancer patients. TCRdb's table, derived via immunoSEQ multiplex PCR, lists solely in-frame clones and lacks some. The sample has roughly 180,000 clones; approximately 94% are singletons. CDR1 and CDR2 from the germline V gene are MNHEY and SVGAGI. V was cut by 7 bases and J by 5 bases, with 20 bases left in between. This CDR3 contains 15 residues. Sequencing was performed on blood. This TCR derives from a woman aged 18-29 years in good health. The V gene is TRBV6-5, the J gene TRBJ1-2, with D tentatively TRBD1 (5 bases). Here the CDR3 DNA reads TGTGCCAGCATAGCCCGGGACGGAAGATTATATGGCTACACCTTC. Translated, it gives CASIARDGRLYGYTF.